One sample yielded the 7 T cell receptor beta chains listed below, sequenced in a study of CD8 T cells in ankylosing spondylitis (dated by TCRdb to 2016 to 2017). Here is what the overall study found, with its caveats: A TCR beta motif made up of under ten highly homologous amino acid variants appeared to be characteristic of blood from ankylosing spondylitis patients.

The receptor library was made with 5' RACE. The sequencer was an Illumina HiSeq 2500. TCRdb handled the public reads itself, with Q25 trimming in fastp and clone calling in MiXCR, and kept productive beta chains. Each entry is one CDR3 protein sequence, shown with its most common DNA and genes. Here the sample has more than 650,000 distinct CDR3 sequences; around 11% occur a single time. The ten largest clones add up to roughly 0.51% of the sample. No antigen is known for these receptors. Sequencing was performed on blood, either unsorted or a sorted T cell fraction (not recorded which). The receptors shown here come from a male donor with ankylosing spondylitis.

CDR3: CASSIRQGGYEQYF. CDR3 bases: TGTGCCAGCAGTATCCGACAGGGTGGCTACGAGCAGTACTTC. V is TRBV12-3 or TRBV12-4 and J is TRBJ2-7; 7 positions agree with TRBD1. The J segment lost 3 bases and the V segment lost 5 bases, leaving 7 bases of the junction unmatched. The CDR3 runs 14 residues.

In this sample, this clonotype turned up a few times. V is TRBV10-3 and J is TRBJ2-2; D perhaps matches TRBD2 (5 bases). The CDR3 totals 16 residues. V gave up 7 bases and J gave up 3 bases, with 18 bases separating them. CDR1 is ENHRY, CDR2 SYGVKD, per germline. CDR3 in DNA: TGTGCCATCAAAATTGTGGGAGTCAGAGACACCGGGGAGCTGTTTTTT. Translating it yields CAIKIVGVRDTGELFF.

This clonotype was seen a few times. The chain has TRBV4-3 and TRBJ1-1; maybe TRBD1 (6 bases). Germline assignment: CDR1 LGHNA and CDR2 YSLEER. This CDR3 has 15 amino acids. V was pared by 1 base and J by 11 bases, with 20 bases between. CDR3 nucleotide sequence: TGCGCCAGCAGCCAAGCCAGGGGAACGCAGGGAGGGGCTTTCTTT. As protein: CASSQARGTQGGAFF.

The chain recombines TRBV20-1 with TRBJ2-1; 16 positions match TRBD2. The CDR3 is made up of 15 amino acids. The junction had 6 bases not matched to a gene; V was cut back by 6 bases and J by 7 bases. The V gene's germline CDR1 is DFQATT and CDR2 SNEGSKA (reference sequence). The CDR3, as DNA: TGCAGTGCGGCCACGGGACTAGCGGGAGGGAATGAGCAGTTCTTC. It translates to CSAATGLAGGNEQFF.

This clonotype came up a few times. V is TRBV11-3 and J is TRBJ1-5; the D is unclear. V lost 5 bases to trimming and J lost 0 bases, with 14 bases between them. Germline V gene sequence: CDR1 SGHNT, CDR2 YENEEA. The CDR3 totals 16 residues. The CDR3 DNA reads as TGTGCCAGCAGCCAATTCTGGGAGTATAGCAATCAGCCCCAGCATTTT. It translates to CASSQFWEYSNQPQHF. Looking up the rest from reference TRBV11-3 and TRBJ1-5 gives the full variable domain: EAGVVQSPRYKIIEKKQPVAFWCNPISGHNTLYWYLQNLGQGPELLIRYENEEAVDDSQLPKDRFSAERLKGVDSTLKIQPAELGDSAVYLCASSQFWEYSNQPQHFGDGTRLSIL.

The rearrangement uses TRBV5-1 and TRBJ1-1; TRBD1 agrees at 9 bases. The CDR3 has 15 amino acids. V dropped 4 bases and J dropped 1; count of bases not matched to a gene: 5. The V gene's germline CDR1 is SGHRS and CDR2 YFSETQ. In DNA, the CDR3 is TGCGCCAGCAGCCGGCGGACAGGGGCGAACACTGAAGCTTTCTTT. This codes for CASSRRTGANTEAFF.

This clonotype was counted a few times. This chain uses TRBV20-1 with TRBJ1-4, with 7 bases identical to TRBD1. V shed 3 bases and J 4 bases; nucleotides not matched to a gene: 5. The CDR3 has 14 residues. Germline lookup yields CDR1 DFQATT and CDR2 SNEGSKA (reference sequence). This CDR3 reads CSARIQGVNEKLFF. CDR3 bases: TGCAGTGCTAGGATCCAGGGGGTTAATGAAAAACTGTTTTTT.